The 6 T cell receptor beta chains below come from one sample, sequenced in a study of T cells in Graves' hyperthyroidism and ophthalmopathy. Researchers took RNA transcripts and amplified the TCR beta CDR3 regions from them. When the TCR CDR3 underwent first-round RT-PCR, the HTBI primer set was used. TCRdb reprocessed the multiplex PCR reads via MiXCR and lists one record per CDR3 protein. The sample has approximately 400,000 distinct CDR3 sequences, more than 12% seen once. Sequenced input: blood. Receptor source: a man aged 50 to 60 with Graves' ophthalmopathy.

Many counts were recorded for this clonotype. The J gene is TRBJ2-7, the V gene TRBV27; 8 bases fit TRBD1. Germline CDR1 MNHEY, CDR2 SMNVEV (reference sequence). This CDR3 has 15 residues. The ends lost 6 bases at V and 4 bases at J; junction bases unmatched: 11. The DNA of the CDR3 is TGTGCCAGCAGGTGGGGCAGGGGGCGGAATTACGAGCAGTACTTC. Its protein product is CASRWGRGRNYEQYF.

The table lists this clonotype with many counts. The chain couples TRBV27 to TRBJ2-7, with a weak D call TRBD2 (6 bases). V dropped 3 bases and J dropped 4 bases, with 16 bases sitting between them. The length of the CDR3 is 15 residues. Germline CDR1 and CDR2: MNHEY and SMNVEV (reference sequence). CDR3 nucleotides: TGTGCCAGCAGTTTGGGGCGGGGAAGCTTGTACGAGCAGTACTTC. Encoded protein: CASSLGRGSLYEQYF.

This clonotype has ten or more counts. This chain's CDR3 is CASSPLAERVSYEQYF. The CDR3 DNA sequence: TGTGCCAGCTCACCCCTAGCGGAGAGGGTTTCCTACGAGCAGTACTTC. This chain links TRBV18 with TRBJ2-7, with 7 positions matching TRBD2. The CDR3 runs to 16 residues. Trimming cost V 3 bases and J 1 base; bases outside gene matches: 9. Germline loops: CDR1 KGHSH, CDR2 LQKENI.

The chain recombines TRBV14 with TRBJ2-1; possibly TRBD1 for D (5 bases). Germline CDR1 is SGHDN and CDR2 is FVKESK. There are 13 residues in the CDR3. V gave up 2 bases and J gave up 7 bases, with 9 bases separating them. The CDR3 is CASSQNRLNEQFF. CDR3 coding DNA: TGTGCCAGCAGCCAAAACAGGCTAAATGAGCAGTTCTTC.

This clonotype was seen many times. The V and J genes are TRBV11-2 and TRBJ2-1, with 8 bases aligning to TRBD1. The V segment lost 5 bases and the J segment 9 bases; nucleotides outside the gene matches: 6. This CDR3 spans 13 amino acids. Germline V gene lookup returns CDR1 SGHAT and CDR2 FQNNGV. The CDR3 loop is CASSLQGEGEQFF. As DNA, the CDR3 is TGTGCCAGCAGCCTACAGGGGGAAGGTGAGCAGTTCTTC.

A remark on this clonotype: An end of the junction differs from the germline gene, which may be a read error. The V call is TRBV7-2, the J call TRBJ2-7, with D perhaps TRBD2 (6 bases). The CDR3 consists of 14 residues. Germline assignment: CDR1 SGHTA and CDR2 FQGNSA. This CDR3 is CASSVAAGLYEQCF. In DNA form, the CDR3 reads TGTGCCAGCAGCGTAGCGGCAGGTCTCTACGAGCAGTGCTTC.